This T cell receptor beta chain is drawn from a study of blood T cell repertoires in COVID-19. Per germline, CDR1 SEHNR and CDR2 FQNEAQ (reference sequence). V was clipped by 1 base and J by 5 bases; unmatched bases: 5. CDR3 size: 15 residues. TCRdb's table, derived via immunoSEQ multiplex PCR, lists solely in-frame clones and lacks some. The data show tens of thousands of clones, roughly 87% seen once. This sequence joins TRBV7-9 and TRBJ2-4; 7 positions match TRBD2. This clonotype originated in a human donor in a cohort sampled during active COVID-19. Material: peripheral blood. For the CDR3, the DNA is TGTGCCAGCAGCTTAGATCAGGCGGGGGAAAACATTCAGTACTTC. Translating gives CASSLDQAGENIQYF.